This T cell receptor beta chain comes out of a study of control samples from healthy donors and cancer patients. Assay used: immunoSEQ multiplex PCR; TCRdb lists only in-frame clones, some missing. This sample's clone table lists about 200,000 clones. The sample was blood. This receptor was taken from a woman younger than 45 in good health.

The CDR3 region has the DNA TGTGCCAGCCAGCGAGGGGGGGCGCCCGAGCAGTACTTC. Amino acids: CASQRGGAPEQYF. The V gene is TRBV3-1 (or the pseudogene TRBV3-2), the J gene TRBJ2-7; a weak D match, TRBD2 (7 bases). Germline V CDR1 and CDR2: LGHDT, YNNKEL (reference sequence). The V and J ends lost 8 bases and 6 bases respectively, with 17 bases between them. The CDR3 sequence is 13 residues long.